Listed below are T cell receptor beta chains from one sample, sequenced in a study of quantifying T cell responses using KT2 cells. TCRdb called the UMI-ligation and nested PCR reads again in MiXCR, with one record for every CDR3 protein. Here the sample spans tens of thousands of distinct CDR3 sequences, around 10% being singletons. The sample was PBMCs spiked with cells of the T cell clone KT2. The origin of the receptors is a human donor. Each CDR3 is given with its conserved first and last residue. A D gene is named only where the DNA matches it firmly. Rows may omit the clone size; those that give it use once, few, many or a size class.

>-|TRBV2|TRBJ2-1|-
CASSEIGITDEQFF
TGTGCCAGCAGTGAAATTGGTATTACAGATGAGCAGTTCTTC
>-|TRBV5-1|TRBJ2-3|-
CASYTLSGADTQYF
TGCGCCAGCTACACTCTATCAGGAGCAGATACGCAGTATTTT
>-|TRBV7-3|TRBJ2-1|many
CASSSSGRHNNEQFF
TGTGCCAGCAGCTCCTCGGGGCGCCATAACAATGAGCAGTTCTTC
>TRBD2|TRBV13|TRBJ2-1|-
CASSLAVAGGHLLYNEQFF
TGTGCCAGCAGCTTAGCGGTGGCGGGGGGCCACCTTCTCTACAATGAGCAGTTCTTC
>-|TRBV4-1|TRBJ2-2|many
CASSQDQTYTGELFF
TGCGCCAGCAGCCAAGATCAGACGTACACCGGGGAGCTGTTTTTT
>TRBD1|TRBV7-2|TRBJ1-1|few
CASSSRLRTGLNTEAFF
TGTGCCAGCAGCTCACGATTAAGGACAGGACTGAACACTGAAGCTTTCTTT
>-|TRBV6-2/TRBV6-3|TRBJ2-7|many
CASSSYREEQYF
TGTGCCAGCAGTTCGTACCGGGAAGAGCAGTACTTC
>-|TRBV6-1|TRBJ1-1|many
CASRVTLNTEAFF
TGTGCCAGCAGGGTCACCCTGAACACTGAAGCTTTCTTT
>TRBD1|TRBV27|TRBJ2-1|few
CASSYGDRGEQFF
TGTGCCAGCAGTTACGGGGACAGAGGAGAGCAGTTCTTC
>-|TRBV19|TRBJ1-2|few
CASRHLGGDYGYTF
TGTGCCAGTAGACACCTGGGAGGGGACTATGGCTACACCTTC
>-|TRBV23-1|TRBJ1-2|few
CASSLPWAGGGPNYGYTF
TGCGCCAGCAGTCTCCCTTGGGCGGGAGGAGGGCCAAACTATGGCTACACCTTC
>TRBD2|TRBV11-3|TRBJ2-7|few
CASSLRGLADYEQYF
TGTGCCAGCAGCCTCCGGGGACTAGCGGACTACGAGCAGTACTTC
>-|TRBV24-1|TRBJ1-1|many
CATSVSARGEVTEAFF
TGTGCCACCAGTGTTTCGGCGAGGGGGGAGGTCACTGAAGCTTTCTTT
>-|TRBV20-1|TRBJ2-1|many
CSARRAGKTAHEQFF
TGCAGTGCTAGGCGGGCGGGAAAAACCGCCCATGAGCAGTTCTTC
>-|TRBV24-1|TRBJ2-5|few
CATSDPSRAGETQYF
TGTGCCACCAGTGATCCCTCTAGGGCGGGAGAGACCCAGTACTTC
>-|TRBV4-2|TRBJ2-3|-
CASSQVSSTDTQYF
TGTGCCAGCAGCCAAGTCAGTAGCACAGATACGCAGTATTTT
>-|TRBV7-2|TRBJ1-2|-
CASSLRTVYGYTF
TGTGCCAGCAGCTTGCGGACAGTCTATGGCTACACCTTC
>-|TRBV7-9|TRBJ2-5|-
CASSPRLTGTQETQYF
TGTGCCAGCAGCCCCCGCCTTACAGGAACCCAAGAGACCCAGTACTTC
>-|TRBV6-1|TRBJ2-1|many
CASGSGPSNEQFF
TGTGCCAGCGGGAGCGGGCCCAGCAATGAGCAGTTCTTC
>-|TRBV2|TRBJ1-2|-
CASSLENYGYNF
TGTGCCAGCAGTTTAGAGAACTATGGCTACAACTTC
>TRBD2|TRBV7-2|TRBJ2-5|-
CASSLTSGQYQETQYF
TGTGCCAGCAGCTTAACTAGCGGGCAGTACCAAGAGACCCAGTACTTC
>-|TRBV7-6|TRBJ2-4|many
CASSLISGQGNIQYF
TGTGCCAGCAGCTTAATAAGCGGACAAGGAAACATTCAGTACTTC
>-|TRBV20-1|TRBJ2-1|few
CSARQPGPYNEQFF
TGCAGTGCTAGGCAACCGGGACCTTACAATGAGCAGTTCTTC
>TRBD1|TRBV20-1|TRBJ1-2|few
CSAMGQGLLYGYTF
TGCAGTGCAATGGGACAGGGACTTTTATATGGCTACACCTTC
>-|TRBV14|TRBJ2-1|-
CASSLRYTNEQFF
TGTGCCAGCAGTCTCAGATACACCAATGAGCAGTTCTTC
>TRBD2|TRBV20-1|TRBJ2-7|few
CSASERGPYEQYF
TGCAGTGCCTCAGAGCGGGGACCCTACGAGCAGTACTTC
>TRBD2|TRBV7-8|TRBJ2-5|-
CASSLTRLAEETQYF
TGTGCCAGCAGCTTAACGAGACTAGCGGAAGAGACCCAGTACTTC
>TRBD2|TRBV9|TRBJ2-5|-
CASSVGLAETQYF
TGTGCCAGCAGCGTGGGACTAGCGGAGACCCAGTACTTC
>TRBD2|TRBV20-1|TRBJ2-5|many
CSASALAGVYQETQYF
TGCAGTGCTAGTGCGCTAGCGGGGGTATACCAAGAGACCCAGTACTTC